These T cell receptor beta chains were read from a single sample in a study of identical twins. TCRdb used MiXCR to reprocess the 5' RACE reads, holding one entry per CDR3 protein. This table has about 530,000 distinct CDR3 sequences, around 15% appearing once. These records were also assigned to another study, of yellow fever vaccine responses in identical twins.

Sequenced input: CD4+ T cells sorted from blood. All receptors come from a woman aged 18-35 years in good health. Each CDR3 is given with its conserved first and last residue. D genes are given only for firm matches. Clone size appears in some rows only: once, few, many, or a class for an expanded clone.

d_call	v_call	j_call	clone_size	cdr3_aa	cdr3_nt
TRBD1	TRBV12-3/TRBV12-4	TRBJ2-2	NA	CASNRDRAVGGELFF	TGTGCCAGTAACCGGGACAGGGCTGTCGGCGGGGAGCTGTTTTTT
TRBD2	TRBV3-1	TRBJ2-1	once	CASSQGLLAGGLDEQFF	TGTGCCAGCAGCCAAGGTCTACTAGCGGGAGGGTTGGATGAGCAGTTCTTC
TRBD1	TRBV4-1	TRBJ2-3	many	CASSQDLGQGTDTQYF	TGCGCCAGCAGCCAAGATTTGGGACAGGGCACAGATACGCAGTATTTT
NA	TRBV12-3/TRBV12-4	TRBJ2-5	NA	CASSLSPRETQYF	TGTGCCAGCAGTTTGAGCCCGCGAGAGACCCAGTACTTC
NA	TRBV10-3	TRBJ2-5	NA	CAISGQQSNQETQYF	TGTGCCATCAGTGGGCAACAGAGCAATCAAGAGACCCAGTACTTC
TRBD1	TRBV2	TRBJ2-1	NA	CASSRDRASYNEQFF	TGTGCCAGCAGTCGGGACAGGGCGTCCTACAATGAGCAGTTCTTC
NA	TRBV15	TRBJ2-7	NA	CATSRGTQGKSYEQYF	TGTGCCACCAGCAGGGGGACTCAAGGCAAAAGCTACGAGCAGTACTTC
TRBD1	TRBV4-1	TRBJ2-2	many	CASSTLTGTSNTGELFF	TGCGCCAGCAGCACCCTGACAGGGACATCGAACACCGGGGAGCTGTTTTTT
TRBD1	TRBV12-3/TRBV12-4	TRBJ2-7	NA	CASRTTGGGYEQYF	TGTGCCAGCAGGACGACAGGGGGCGGATACGAGCAGTACTTC
NA	TRBV7-8	TRBJ2-4	NA	CASSLTRDNLAKNIQYF	TGTGCCAGCAGCTTAACCCGGGACAACCTAGCCAAAAACATTCAGTACTTC
NA	TRBV28	TRBJ2-7	NA	CASSLRPDRYEQYF	TGTGCCAGCAGTTTACGGCCCGATCGCTACGAGCAGTACTTC
NA	TRBV29-1	TRBJ2-5	NA	CSARGGMETQYF	TGCAGCGCAAGAGGGGGGATGGAGACCCAGTACTTC
NA	TRBV28	TRBJ2-7	NA	CASSSLVAGQDHEQYF	TGTGCCAGCAGTTCCCTCGTAGCGGGACAGGACCACGAGCAGTACTTC
NA	TRBV12-3/TRBV12-4	TRBJ2-2	few	CASSLRNSPGTGELFF	TGTGCCAGCAGTTTACGAAATAGTCCGGGCACCGGGGAGCTGTTTTTT
TRBD1	TRBV11-1	TRBJ2-5	few	CASSLALVDRKYQETQYF	TGTGCCAGCAGCTTAGCGTTGGTGGACAGGAAGTACCAAGAGACCCAGTACTTC
TRBD1	TRBV9	TRBJ2-2	few	CASSGRDSNTGELFF	TGTGCCAGCAGCGGCCGGGACAGCAACACCGGGGAGCTGTTTTTT
TRBD1	TRBV20-1	TRBJ2-7	NA	CSAHDRDYEQYF	TGCAGTGCCCATGACAGGGATTACGAGCAGTACTTC